The subject of this entry is one T cell receptor beta chain. No cognate antigen has been identified for it. The input lacks base qualities; no much larger clone sits a single base away. The record originates from a study of blood T cell repertoires in COVID-19 (dated by TCRdb to 2018 to 2020). Some background on the complete study: Samples from collaborators originated in the United States, Italy and Spain and spanned both the acute and convalescent phases of COVID-19. The dataset comprised deeply sampled blood TCRbeta repertoires from subjects exposed to, actively infected with, or recovered from COVID-19. The repertoires were released in a freely available public database meant as a resource for research on the immune response to SARS-CoV-2. Where HLA class I and class II types were available, the types were taken from metadata supplied by the sample provider, not from assay-based typing. The samples were drawn from the first 160 participants of the ongoing ImmuneRACE study and from under 1,500 subjects provided by 6 global collaborators. The material from the prospective study consisted of cDNA or gDNA derived from T cells, B-cell-depleted T cells, or PBMCs. Nearly every sample came with metadata listing a de-identified subject ID, COVID-19 status, age in years and sex.

The collaborating institutions used their own protocols to collect whole blood in K2EDTA tubes. Collaborator samples were shipped for TCRbeta analysis as frozen whole blood, isolated PBMCs, or DNA extracted from either sample type. Study-wide conclusions, independent of this receptor: The amount of clinical and demographic metadata varied by source and participant and was provided uncurated.

V is trimmed back by 3 bases and J by 5 bases, and the junction contains 6 bases that no gene match accounts for. The cysteine opens and the phenylalanine closes a CDR3 of 16 amino acids. Of all the DNA, just the CDR3 is kept, 48 bases in frame from base 1. The germline V gene specifies KGHDR as CDR1 and SFDVKD as CDR2. TCRbeta CDR3 regions were amplified from genomic DNA by means of the immunoSEQ Assay, a bias-controlled multiplex PCR. Turning to the authors' computational methods: The number of nucleated cells in each sample was estimated by amplification of reference gene primers within the assay. To quantify the absolute abundance of each unique TCRbeta CDR3 rearrangement, sequence reads were collapsed and filtered. For each sample, productive Simpson clonality was calculated by taking the square root of Simpson's diversity index across productive rearrangements. TCRdb mirrors the immuneACCESS table, restricted to in-frame sequences. Some clones are absent from its copies; in checked studies, under half trace to an unresolved V gene, and the reason for the others is unknown. V, J and clone size reflect that table, while D and trimming were determined from the DNA. Present in this sample are around 150,000 clones, approximately 80% of which were seen just once. The ten top clones hold approximately 4.5% of the sample.

This clonotype was obtained from a woman older than 75 with active or convalescent COVID-19. Sequences were obtained from peripheral blood. The sequence joins TRBV24-1 to TRBJ2-3, and 11 junction bases match TRBD2. CDR3 protein: CATSDPGTSGGDTQYF. Here is the DNA: TGTGCCACCAGTGATCCAGGGACTAGCGGAGGAGATACGCAGTATTTT.